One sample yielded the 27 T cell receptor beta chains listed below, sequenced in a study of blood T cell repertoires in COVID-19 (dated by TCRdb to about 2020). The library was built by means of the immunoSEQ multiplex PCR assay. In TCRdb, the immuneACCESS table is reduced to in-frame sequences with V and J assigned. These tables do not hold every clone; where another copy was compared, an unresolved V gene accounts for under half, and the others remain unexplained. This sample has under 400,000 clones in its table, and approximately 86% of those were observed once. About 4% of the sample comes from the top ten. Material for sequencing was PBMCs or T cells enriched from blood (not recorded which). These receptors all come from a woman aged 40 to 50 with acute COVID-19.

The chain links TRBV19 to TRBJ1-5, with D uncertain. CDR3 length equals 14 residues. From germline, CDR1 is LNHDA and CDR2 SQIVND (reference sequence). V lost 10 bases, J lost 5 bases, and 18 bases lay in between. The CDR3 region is CATQEKQYHQPQHF. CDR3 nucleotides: TGTGCCACCCAGGAAAAACAGTACCATCAGCCCCAGCATTTT.

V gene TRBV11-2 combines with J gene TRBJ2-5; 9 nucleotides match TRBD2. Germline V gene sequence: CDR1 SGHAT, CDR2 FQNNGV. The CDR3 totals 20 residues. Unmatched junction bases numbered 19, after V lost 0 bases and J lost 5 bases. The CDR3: CASSLDLESGRRLLAETQYF. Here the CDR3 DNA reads TGTGCCAGCAGCTTAGATCTTGAGAGCGGGAGGAGATTGTTGGCGGAGACCCAGTACTTC.

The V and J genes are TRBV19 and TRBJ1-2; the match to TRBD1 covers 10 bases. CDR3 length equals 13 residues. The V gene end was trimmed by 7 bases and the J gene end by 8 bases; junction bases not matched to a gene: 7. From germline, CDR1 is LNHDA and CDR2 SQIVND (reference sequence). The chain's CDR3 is CASTATGGGGYTF. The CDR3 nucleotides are TGTGCCAGTACCGCGACAGGGGGCGGCGGCTACACCTTC.

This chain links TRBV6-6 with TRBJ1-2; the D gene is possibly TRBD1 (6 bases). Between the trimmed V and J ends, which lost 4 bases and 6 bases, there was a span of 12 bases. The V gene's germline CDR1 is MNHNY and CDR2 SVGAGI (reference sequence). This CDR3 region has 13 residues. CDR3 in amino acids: CASSSQGLDGYTF. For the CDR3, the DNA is TGTGCCAGCAGTTCGCAGGGGCTGGATGGCTACACCTTC.

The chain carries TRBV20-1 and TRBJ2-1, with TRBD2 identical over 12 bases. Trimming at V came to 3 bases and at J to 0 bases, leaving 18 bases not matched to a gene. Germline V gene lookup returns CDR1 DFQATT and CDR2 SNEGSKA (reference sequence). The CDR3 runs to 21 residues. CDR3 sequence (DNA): TGCAGTGCTAGTGAACTAAAAGGACTAGCGGGGCCGTCTAACTCCTACAATGAGCAGTTCTTC. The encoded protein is CSASELKGLAGPSNSYNEQFF.

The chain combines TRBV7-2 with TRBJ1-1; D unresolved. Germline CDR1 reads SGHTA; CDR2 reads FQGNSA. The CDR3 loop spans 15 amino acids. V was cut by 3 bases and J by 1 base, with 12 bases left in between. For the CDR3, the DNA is TGTGCCAGCAGCTTTGCGGGTGCAAGGAACACTGAAGCTTTCTTT. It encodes CASSFAGARNTEAFF.

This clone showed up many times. CDR3 DNA: TGTGCCAGCAGCCCCCCGGGTAGCGGGACCTACGAGCAGTACTTC. Its protein product is CASSPPGSGTYEQYF. This chain connects TRBV7-9 to TRBJ2-7, with 8 positions matching TRBD2. Germline V gene lookup returns CDR1 SEHNR and CDR2 FQNEAQ (reference sequence). The CDR3 is 15 amino acids. The V and J ends lost 5 bases and 2 bases, in that order; junction bases with no gene match: 8.

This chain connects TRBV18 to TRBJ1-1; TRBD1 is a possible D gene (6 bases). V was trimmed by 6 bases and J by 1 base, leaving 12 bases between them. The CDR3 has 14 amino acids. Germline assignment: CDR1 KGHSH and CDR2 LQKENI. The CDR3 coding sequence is TGTGCCAGCTCCATGACAGGACGGAACACTGAAGCTTTCTTT. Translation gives CASSMTGRNTEAFF.

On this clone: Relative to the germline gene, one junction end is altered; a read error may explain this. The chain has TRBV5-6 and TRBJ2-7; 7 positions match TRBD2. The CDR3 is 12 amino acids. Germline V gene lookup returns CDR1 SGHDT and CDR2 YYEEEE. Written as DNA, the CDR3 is TGTGCCAGCAGCCGGTTGGAGGCAGCGGGGAACTTC. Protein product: CASSRLEAAGNF.

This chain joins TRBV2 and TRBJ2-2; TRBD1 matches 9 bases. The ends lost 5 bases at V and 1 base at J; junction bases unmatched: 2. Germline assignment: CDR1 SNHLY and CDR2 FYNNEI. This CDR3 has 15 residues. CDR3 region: CASSWGQGNTGELFF. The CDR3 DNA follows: TGTGCCAGCAGTTGGGGACAGGGGAACACCGGGGAGCTGTTTTTT.

In DNA form, the CDR3 reads TGTGCCAGCAGCTCCCCCCAGGGCAAGCCCCAGCATTTT. Translated, it gives CASSSPQGKPQHF. The chain uses TRBV11-2 and TRBJ1-5; possible D gene TRBD1, 5 bases. There are 13 residues in the CDR3. Deletions cut 4 bases from V and 8 bases from J, with 12 bases between. CDR1 is SGHAT, CDR2 FQNNGV, per germline.

The CDR3 spells CASSYPRQGLGSPLHF. CDR3 in DNA: TGTGCCAGCAGTTACCCCCGTCAGGGGCTGGGTTCACCCCTCCACTTT. The chain recombines TRBV6-2 or TRBV6-3 with TRBJ1-6; TRBD1 might be the D (6 bases). The CDR3 consists of 16 residues. V was shortened by 2 bases and J by 9 bases, with 17 bases between the two germline ends. Germline V gene data show CDR1 as MNHEY and CDR2 as SVGEGT.

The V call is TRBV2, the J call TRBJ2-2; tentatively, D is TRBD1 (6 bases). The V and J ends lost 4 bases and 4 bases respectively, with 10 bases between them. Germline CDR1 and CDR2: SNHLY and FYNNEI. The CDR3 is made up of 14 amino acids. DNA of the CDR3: TGTGCCAGCAGTGGAGACAGGCGCACCGGGGAGCTGTTTTTT. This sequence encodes CASSGDRRTGELFF. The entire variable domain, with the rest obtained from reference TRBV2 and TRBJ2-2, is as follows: EPEVTQTPSHQVTQMGQEVILRCVPISNHLYFYWYRQILGQKVEFLVSFYNNEISEKSEIFDDQFSVERPDGSNFTLKIRSTKLEDSAMYFCASSGDRRTGELFFGEGSRLTVL.

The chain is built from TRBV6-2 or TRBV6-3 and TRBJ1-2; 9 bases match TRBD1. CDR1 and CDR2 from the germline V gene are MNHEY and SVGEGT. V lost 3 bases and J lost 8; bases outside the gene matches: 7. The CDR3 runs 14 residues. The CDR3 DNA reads TGTGCCAGCAGTTATACGGGACAGGGCATAGGCTACACCTTC. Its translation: CASSYTGQGIGYTF.

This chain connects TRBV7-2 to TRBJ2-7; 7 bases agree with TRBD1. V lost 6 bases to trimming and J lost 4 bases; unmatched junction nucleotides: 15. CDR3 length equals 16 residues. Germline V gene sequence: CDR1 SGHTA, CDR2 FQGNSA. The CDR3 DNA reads TGTGCCAGCAGACCCTTGGGACAGCCTAGAAGTTACGAGCAGTACTTC. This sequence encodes CASRPLGQPRSYEQYF. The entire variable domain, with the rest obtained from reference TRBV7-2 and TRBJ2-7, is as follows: GAGVSQSPSNKVTEKGKDVELRCDPISGHTALYWYRQSLGQGLEFLIYFQGNSAPDKSGLPSDRFSAERTGGSVSTLTIQRTQQEDSAVYLCASRPLGQPRSYEQYFGPGTRLTVT.

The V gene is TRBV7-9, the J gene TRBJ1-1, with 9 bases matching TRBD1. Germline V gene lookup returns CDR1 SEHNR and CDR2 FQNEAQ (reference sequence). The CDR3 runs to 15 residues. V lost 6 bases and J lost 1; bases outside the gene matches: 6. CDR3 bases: TGTGCCAGCAGTACGGGGGACAGGGCGAACACTGAAGCTTTCTTT. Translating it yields CASSTGDRANTEAFF.

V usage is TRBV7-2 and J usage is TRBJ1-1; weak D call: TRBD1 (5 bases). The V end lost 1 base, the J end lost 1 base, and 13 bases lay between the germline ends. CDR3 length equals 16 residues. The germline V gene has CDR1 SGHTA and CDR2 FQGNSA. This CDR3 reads CASSLDDGTGNTEAFF. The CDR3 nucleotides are TGTGCCAGCAGCTTAGACGACGGTACAGGGAACACTGAAGCTTTCTTT.

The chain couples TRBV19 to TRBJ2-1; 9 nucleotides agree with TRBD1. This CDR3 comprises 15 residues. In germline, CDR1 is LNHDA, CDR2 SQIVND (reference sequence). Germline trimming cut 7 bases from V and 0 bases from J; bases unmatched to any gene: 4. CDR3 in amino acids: CASMTGGSSYNEQFF. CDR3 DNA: TGTGCCAGTATGACAGGGGGAAGCTCCTACAATGAGCAGTTCTTC.

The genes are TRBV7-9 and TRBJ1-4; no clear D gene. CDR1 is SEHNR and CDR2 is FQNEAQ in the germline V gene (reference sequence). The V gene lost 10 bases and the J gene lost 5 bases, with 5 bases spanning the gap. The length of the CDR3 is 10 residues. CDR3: CAIVNEKLFF. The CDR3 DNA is TGTGCCATCGTAAATGAAAAACTGTTTTTT.

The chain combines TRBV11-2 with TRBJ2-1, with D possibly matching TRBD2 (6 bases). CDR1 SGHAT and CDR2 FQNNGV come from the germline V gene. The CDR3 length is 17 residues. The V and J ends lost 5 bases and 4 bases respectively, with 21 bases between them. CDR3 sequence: CASSPRLVVPPYNEQFF. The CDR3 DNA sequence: TGTGCCAGCAGCCCAAGACTAGTGGTTCCCCCATACAATGAGCAGTTCTTC.

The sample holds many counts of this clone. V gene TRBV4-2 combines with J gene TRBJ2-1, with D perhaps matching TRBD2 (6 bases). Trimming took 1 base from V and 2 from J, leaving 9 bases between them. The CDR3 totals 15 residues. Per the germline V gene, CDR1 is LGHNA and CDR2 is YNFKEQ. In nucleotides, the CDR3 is TGTGCCAGCAGCCAAGTTAGCGGAGCCTACAATGAGCAGTTCTTC. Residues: CASSQVSGAYNEQFF.

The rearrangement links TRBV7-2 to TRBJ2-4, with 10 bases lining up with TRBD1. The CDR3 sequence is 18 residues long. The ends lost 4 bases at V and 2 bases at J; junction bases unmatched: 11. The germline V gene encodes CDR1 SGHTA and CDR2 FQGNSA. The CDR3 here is CASSSAPRTGGTKNIQYF. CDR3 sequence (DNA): TGTGCCAGCAGCTCAGCACCCCGGACAGGGGGGACCAAAAACATTCAGTACTTC.

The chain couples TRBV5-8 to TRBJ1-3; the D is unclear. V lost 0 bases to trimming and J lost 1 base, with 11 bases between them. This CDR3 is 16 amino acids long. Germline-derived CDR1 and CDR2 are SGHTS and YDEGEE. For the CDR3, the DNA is TGTGCCAGCAGCTTGGGAGTGGGCTCTTCTGGAAACACCATATATTTT. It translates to CASSLGVGSSGNTIYF.

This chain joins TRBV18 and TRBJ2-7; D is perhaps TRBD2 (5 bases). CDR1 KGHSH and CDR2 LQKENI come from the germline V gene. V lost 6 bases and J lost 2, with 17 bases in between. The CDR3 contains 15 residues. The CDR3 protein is CASSPSHERTYEQYF. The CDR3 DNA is TGTGCCAGCTCCCCTTCCCACGAGCGGACCTACGAGCAGTACTTC.

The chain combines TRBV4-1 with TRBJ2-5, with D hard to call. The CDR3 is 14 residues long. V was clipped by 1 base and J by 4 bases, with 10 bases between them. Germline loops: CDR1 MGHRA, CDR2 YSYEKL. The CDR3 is CASSQVLSLETQYF. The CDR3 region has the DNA TGCGCCAGCAGCCAAGTACTCTCCTTAGAGACCCAGTACTTC.

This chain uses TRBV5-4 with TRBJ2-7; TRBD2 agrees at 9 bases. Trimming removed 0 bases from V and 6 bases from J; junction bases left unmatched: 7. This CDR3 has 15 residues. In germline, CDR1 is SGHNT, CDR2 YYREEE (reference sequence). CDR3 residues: CASSLGGAGGSEQYF. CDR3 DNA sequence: TGTGCCAGCAGCTTGGGTGGAGCGGGAGGTAGCGAGCAGTACTTC. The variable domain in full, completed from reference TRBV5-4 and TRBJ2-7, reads ETGVTQSPTHLIKTRGQQVTLRCSSQSGHNTVSWYQQALGQGPQFIFQYYREEENGRGNFPPRFSGLQFPNYSSELNVNALELDDSALYLCASSLGGAGGSEQYFGPGTRLTVT.

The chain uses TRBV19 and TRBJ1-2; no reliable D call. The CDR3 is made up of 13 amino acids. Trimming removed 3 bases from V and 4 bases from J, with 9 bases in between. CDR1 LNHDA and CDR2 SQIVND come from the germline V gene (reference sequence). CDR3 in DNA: TGTGCCAGTAGTATCCCGTCAGGCTATGGCTACACCTTC. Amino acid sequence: CASSIPSGYGYTF.